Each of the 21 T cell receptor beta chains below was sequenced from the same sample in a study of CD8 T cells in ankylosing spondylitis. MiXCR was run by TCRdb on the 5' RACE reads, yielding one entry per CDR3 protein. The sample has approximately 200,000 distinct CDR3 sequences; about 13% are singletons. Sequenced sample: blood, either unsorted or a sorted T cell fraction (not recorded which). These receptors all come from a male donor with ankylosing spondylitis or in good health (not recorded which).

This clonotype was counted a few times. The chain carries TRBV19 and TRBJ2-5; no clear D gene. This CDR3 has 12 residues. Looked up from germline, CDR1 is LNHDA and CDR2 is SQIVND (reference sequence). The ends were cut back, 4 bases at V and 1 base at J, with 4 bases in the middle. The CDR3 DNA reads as TGTGCCAGTAGTAGATTCCAAGAGACCCAGTACTTC. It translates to CASSRFQETQYF.

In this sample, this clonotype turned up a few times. The CDR3 region has the DNA TGTGCCAGCAGCCCCGGGGGGTCACCCCTCCACTTT. Its translation: CASSPGGSPLHF. This rearrangement joins TRBV12-3 or TRBV12-4 to TRBJ1-6, with a possible D match to TRBD1 (5 bases). CDR3 length equals 12 residues. Between the trimmed V and J ends, which lost 6 bases and 10 bases, there was a span of 10 bases.

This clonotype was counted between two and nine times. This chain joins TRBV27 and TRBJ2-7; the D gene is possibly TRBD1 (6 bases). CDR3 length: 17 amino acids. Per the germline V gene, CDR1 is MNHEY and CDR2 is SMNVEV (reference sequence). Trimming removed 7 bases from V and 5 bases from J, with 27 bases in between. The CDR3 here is CASNSHYRAMRVDEQYF. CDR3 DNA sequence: TGTGCCAGCAATTCCCACTACAGGGCCATGAGAGTAGACGAGCAGTACTTC.

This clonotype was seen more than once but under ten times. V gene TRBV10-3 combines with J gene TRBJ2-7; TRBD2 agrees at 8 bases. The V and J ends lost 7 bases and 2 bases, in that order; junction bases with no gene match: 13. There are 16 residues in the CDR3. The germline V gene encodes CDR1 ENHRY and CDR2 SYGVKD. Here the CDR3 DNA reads TGTGCCATCACTCCGGCCCCGGTAGCGGGGACCTACGAGCAGTACTTC. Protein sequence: CAITPAPVAGTYEQYF.

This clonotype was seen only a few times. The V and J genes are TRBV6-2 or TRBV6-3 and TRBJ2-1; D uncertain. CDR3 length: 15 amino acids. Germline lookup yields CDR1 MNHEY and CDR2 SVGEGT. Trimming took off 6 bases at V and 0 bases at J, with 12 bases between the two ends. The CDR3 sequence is CASSATRSSYNEQFF. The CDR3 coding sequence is TGTGCCAGCAGCGCGACGCGAAGCTCCTACAATGAGCAGTTCTTC.

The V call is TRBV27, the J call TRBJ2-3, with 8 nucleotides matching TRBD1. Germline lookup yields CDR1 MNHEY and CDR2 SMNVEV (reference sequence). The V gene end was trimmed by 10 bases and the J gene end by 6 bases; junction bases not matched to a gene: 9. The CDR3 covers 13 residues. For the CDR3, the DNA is TGTGCCATCAGGACAGGGAAAGGGGATACGCAGTATTTT. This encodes CAIRTGKGDTQYF.

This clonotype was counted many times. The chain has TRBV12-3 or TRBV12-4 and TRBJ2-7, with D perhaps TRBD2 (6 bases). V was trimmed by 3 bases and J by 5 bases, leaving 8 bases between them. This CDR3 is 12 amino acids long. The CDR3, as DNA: TGTGCCAGCAGTTTCGGAGGGGACGAGCAGTACTTC. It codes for CASSFGGDEQYF.

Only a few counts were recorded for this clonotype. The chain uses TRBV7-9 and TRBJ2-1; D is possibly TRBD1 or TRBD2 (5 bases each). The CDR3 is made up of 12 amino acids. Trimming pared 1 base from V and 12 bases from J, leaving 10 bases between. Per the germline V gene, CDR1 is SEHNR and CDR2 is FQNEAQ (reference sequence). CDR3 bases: TGTGCCAGCAGCTTAGGGGGCGAGGGGCAGTTCTTC. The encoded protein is CASSLGGEGQFF. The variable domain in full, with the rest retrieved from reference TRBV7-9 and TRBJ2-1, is DTGVSQNPRHKITKRGQNVTFRCDPISEHNRLYWYRQTLGQGPEFLTYFQNEAQLEKSRLLSDRFSAERPKGSFSTLEIQRTEQGDSAMYLCASSLGGEGQFFGPGTRLTVL.

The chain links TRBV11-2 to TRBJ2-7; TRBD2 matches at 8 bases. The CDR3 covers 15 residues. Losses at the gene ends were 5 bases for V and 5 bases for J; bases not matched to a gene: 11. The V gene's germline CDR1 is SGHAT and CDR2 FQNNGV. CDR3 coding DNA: TGTGCCAGCAGCCCGGGTCCGGGACTAGGTAACGAGCAGTACTTC. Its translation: CASSPGPGLGNEQYF.

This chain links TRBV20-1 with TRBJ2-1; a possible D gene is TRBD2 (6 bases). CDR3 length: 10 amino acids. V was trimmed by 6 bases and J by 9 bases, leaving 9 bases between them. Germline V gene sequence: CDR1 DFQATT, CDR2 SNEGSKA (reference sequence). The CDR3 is CSAAGTEQFF. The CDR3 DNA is TGCAGTGCCGCGGGGACTGAGCAGTTCTTC.

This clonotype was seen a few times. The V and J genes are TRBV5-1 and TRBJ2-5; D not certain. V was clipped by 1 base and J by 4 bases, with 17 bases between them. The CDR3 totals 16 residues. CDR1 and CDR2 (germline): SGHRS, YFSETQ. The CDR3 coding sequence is TGCGCCAGCAGCTTGTCTTTTGGGCTTTCGGGAGAGACCCAGTACTTC. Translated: CASSLSFGLSGETQYF. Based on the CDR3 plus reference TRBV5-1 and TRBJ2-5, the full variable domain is KAGVTQTPRYLIKTRGQQVTLSCSPISGHRSVSWYQQTPGQGLQFLFEYFSETQRNKGNFPGRFSGRQFSNSRSEMNVSTLELGDSALYLCASSLSFGLSGETQYFGPGTRLLVL.

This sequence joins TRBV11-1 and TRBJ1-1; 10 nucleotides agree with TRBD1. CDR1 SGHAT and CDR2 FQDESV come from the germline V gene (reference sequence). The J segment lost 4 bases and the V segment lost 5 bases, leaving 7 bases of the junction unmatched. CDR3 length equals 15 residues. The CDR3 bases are TGTGCCAGCAGCACCACCCGACAGGGGGCCACTGAAGCTTTCTTT. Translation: CASSTTRQGATEAFF.

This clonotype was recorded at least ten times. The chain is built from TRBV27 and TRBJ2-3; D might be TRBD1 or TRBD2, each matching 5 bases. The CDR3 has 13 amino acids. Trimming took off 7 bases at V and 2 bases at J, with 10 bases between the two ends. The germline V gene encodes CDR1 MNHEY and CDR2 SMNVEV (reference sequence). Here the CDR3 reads CASNRGLTDTQYF. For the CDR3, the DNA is TGTGCCAGCAATCGGGGCCTCACAGATACGCAGTATTTT.

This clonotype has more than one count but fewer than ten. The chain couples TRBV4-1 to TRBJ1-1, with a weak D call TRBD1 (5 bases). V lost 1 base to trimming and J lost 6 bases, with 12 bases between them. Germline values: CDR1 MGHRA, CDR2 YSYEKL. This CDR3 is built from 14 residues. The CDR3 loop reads CASSQVGGMAEAFF. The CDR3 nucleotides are TGCGCCAGCAGCCAAGTTGGGGGAATGGCTGAAGCTTTCTTT.

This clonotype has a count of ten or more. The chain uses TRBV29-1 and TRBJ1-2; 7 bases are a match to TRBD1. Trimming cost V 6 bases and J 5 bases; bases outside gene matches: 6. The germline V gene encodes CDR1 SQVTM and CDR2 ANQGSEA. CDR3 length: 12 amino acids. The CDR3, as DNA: TGCAGCGTACAAGGGGGCGCTTATGGCTACACCTTC. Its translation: CSVQGGAYGYTF. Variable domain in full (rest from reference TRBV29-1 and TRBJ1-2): SAVISQKPSRDICQRGTSLTIQCQVDSQVTMMFWYRQQPGQSLTLIATANQGSEATYESGFVIDKFPISRPNLTFSTLTVSNMSPEDSSIYLCSVQGGAYGYTFGSGTRLTVV.

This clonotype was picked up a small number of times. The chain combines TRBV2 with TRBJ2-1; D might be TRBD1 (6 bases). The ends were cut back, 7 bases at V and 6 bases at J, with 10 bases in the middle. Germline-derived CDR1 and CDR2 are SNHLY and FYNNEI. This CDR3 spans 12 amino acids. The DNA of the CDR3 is TGTGCCAGCATTAGACAGGTCAATGAGCAGTTCTTC. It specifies CASIRQVNEQFF.

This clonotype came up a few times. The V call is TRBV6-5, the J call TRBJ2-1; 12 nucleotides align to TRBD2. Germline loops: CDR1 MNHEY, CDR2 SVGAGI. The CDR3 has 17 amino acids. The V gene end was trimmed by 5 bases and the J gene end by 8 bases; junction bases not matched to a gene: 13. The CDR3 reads CASSHKRTSGKTDEQFF. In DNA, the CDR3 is TGTGCCAGCAGTCACAAACGGACTAGCGGGAAGACGGATGAGCAGTTCTTC.

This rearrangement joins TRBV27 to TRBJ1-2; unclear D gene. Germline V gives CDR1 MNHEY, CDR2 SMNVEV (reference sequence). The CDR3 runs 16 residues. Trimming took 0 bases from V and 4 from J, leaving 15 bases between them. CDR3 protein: CASSLSWSHPSYGYTF. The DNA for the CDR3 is TGTGCCAGCAGTTTATCATGGTCTCACCCCTCCTATGGCTACACCTTC.

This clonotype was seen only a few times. CDR3 region: CASSLGHNTGELFF. The CDR3 DNA follows: TGTGCCAGCAGCTTGGGGCACAACACCGGGGAGCTGTTTTTT. The J gene is TRBJ2-2, the V gene TRBV7-9, with D maybe TRBD1 (5 bases). There are 14 residues in the CDR3. Trimming shortened V by 3 bases and J by 2 bases, and 7 bases separated the two germline ends. Germline V gene data show CDR1 as SEHNR and CDR2 as FQNEAQ (reference sequence).

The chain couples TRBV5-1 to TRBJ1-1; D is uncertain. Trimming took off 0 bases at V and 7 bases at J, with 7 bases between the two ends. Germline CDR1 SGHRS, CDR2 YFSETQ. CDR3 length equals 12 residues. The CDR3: CASSLAGLEAFF. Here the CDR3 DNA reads TGCGCCAGCAGCTTGGCGGGTCTTGAAGCTTTCTTT. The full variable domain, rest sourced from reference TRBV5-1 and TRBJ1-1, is KAGVTQTPRYLIKTRGQQVTLSCSPISGHRSVSWYQQTPGQGLQFLFEYFSETQRNKGNFPGRFSGRQFSNSRSEMNVSTLELGDSALYLCASSLAGLEAFFGQGTRLTVV.

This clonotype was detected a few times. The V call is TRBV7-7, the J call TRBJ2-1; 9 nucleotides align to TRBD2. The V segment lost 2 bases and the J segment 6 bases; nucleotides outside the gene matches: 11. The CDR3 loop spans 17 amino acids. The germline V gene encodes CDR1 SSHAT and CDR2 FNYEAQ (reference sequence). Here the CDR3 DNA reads TGTGCCAGCAGCTTACGCCTCGTGGGCGGGGGGGCCAATGAGCAGTTCTTC. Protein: CASSLRLVGGGANEQFF.